This T cell receptor (beta chain) was observed in a study of T cell clones after liver transplantation. Using immunoSEQ multiplex PCR, the repertoire was profiled, and TCRdb retains in-frame clones only, with some absent. The table lists tens of thousands of clones, roughly 70% of them singletons, with roughly a tenth in the top ten. This TCR was sampled from a human patient who received a liver transplant. Some T cells may be the graft donor's. The specimen comprised CD4+ T cells from blood, sampled at the 22-month timepoint.

The CDR3 protein is CASSLFGSTGSGNTIYF. CDR3 nucleotide sequence: TGCGCCAGCAGCTTATTTGGCTCGACAGGGTCTGGAAACACCATATATTTT. This chain joins TRBV5-1 and TRBJ1-3, with 7 positions matching TRBD1. Germline V lookup: CDR1 SGHRS, CDR2 YFSETQ. CDR3 size: 17 residues. J was trimmed by 1 base and V by 2 bases; bases with no gene match: 9.